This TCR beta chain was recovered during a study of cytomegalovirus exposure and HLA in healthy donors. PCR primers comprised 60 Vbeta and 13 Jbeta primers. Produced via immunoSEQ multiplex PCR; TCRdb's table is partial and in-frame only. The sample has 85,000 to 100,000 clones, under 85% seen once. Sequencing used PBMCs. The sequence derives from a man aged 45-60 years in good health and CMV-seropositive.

Here the CDR3 reads CASSRTYANTGELFF. In DNA form, the CDR3 reads TGTGCCAGTAGTAGGACTTACGCGAACACCGGGGAGCTGTTTTTT. This chain links TRBV19 with TRBJ2-2; maybe TRBD2 (5 bases). The ends were cut back, 4 bases at V and 0 bases at J, with 9 bases in the middle. The CDR3 spans 15 residues. Per germline, CDR1 LNHDA and CDR2 SQIVND (reference sequence).